This is a list of T cell receptor beta chains from one sample in a study of shared clonotypes between healthy human individuals. TCRdb's copy holds only in-frame clones and misses some; the assay was immunoSEQ multiplex PCR. The data show 1,400,000 or so clones, approximately 98.5% seen once. The sample consisted of naive CD4+ T cells sorted from blood. These receptors all stem from a young man in good health. The CDR3 runs from the conserved cysteine through the conserved F or W. D genes are given only for firm matches. Clone size is given for some rows only: seen once, a few or many times, or a class if the clone is expanded.

d_gene	abundance	v_gene	j_gene	CDR3aa	CDR3nt
NA	NA	TRBV12-2	TRBJ1-4	CASRLGRVRDREVDEKLFF	TGTGCAAGTCGCTTAGGGAGGGTGAGGGACAGGGAGGTTGATGAAAAACTGTTTTTT
TRBD1	NA	TRBV6-1	TRBJ1-3	CASSFGTARNTIYF	TGTGCCAGCAGTTTCGGGACAGCCAGAAACACCATATATTTT
TRBD2	NA	TRBV7-2	TRBJ2-7	CASSWTSGYEQYF	TGTGCCAGCAGCTGGACTAGCGGCTACGAGCAGTACTTC
TRBD2	NA	TRBV18	TRBJ2-3	CASSKSTSGTTHYTQYF	TGTGCCAGCTCCAAGTCGACTAGCGGAACGACCCACTATACGCAGTATTTT
NA	NA	TRBV11-2	TRBJ2-7	CASREPGSYEQYF	TGTGCCTCCCGGGAGCCGGGATCCTACGAGCAGTACTTC
TRBD2	NA	TRBV4-2	TRBJ2-7	CASSRTSDYEQYF	TGTGCCAGCAGCCGAACTAGCGACTACGAGCAGTACTTC
NA	NA	TRBV19	TRBJ1-2	CASSIASGSYGYTF	TGTGCCAGTAGTATCGCTTCAGGGTCCTATGGCTACACCTTC
NA	once	TRBV11-1	TRBJ2-1	CASSSPGLQDDEQFF	TGTGCCAGCAGCTCACCGGGACTCCAGGACGATGAGCAGTTCTTC
NA	NA	TRBV14	TRBJ2-5	CASSQVVTSGLETQYF	TGTGCCAGCAGCCAAGTCGTTACGTCGGGGTTAGAGACCCAGTACTTC
TRBD1	NA	TRBV5-5	TRBJ2-1	CASSLEDRVYYNEQFF	TGTGCCAGCAGCTTGGAGGACAGGGTCTACTACAATGAGCAGTTCTTC
NA	NA	TRBV5-1	TRBJ1-4	CASGRDASYETEKLFF	TGCGCCAGCGGGAGGGACGCCTCTTATGAAACTGAAAAACTGTTTTTT
NA	NA	TRBV7-8	TRBJ1-2	CASSLVTDRTPNYGYTF	TGTGCCAGCAGCTTAGTGACAGACCGTACACCTAACTATGGCTACACCTTC